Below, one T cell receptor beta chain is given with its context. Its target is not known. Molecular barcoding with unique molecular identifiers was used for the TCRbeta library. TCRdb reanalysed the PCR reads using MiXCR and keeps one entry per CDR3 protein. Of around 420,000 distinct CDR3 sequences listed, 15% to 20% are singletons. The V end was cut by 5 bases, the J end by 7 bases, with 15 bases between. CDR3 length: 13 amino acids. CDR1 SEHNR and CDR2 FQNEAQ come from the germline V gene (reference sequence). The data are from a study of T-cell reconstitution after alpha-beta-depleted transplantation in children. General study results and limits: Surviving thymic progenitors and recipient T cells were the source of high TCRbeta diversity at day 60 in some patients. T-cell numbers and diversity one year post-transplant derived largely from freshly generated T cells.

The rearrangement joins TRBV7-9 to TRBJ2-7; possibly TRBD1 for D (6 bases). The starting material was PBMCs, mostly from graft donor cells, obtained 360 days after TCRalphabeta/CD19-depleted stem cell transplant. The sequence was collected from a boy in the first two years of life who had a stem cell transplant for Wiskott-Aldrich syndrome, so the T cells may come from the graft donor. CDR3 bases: TGTGCCAGCAGCCTTGGACAGTCTTGGGAGCAGTACTTC. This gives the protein CASSLGQSWEQYF.